A single sample is the source of the 25 T cell receptor beta chains below, sequenced in a study of PD-L1 blockade in urothelial cancer. Sequenced by immunoSEQ multiplex PCR; TCRdb stores in-frame clones only, minus some. The repertoire includes under 130,000 clones, roughly 88% of them detected once, and 2.4% sits in the top ten. Material: PBMCs, obtained around atezolizumab (anti-PD-L1) treatment. Receptors were obtained from a man aged 50 to 59 with urothelial cancer.

The chain couples TRBV18 to TRBJ1-6; 7 nucleotides align to TRBD1. The germline V gene encodes CDR1 KGHSH and CDR2 LQKENI. The V and J ends lost 3 bases and 7 bases, in that order; junction bases with no gene match: 3. The CDR3 has 14 amino acids. As DNA, the CDR3 is TGTGCCAGCTCACCCGGGACAGCAAATTCACCCCTCCACTTT. This codes for CASSPGTANSPLHF.

The chain carries TRBV28 and TRBJ2-7; perhaps TRBD1 as D (6 bases). The V end was cut by 6 bases, the J end by 3 bases, with 18 bases between. Germline CDR1 MDHEN, CDR2 SYDVKM. This CDR3 region has 15 residues. This CDR3 is CASRRRAGVYYEQYF. The CDR3, as DNA: TGTGCCAGCAGACGGCGGGCAGGGGTGTACTACGAGCAGTACTTC. Using reference TRBV28 and TRBJ2-7 for the parts outside the CDR3, the full variable domain is DVKVTQSSRYLVKRTGEKVFLECVQDMDHENMFWYRQDPGLGLRLIYFSYDVKMKEKGDIPEGYSVSREKKERFSLILESASTNQTSMYLCASRRRAGVYYEQYFGPGTRLTVT.

The J gene is TRBJ2-1, the V gene TRBV6-1; D is undetermined. V shed 5 bases and J shed 3 bases, with 14 bases lying between them. Looked up from germline, CDR1 is MNHNS and CDR2 is SASEGT. This CDR3 comprises 15 residues. DNA for the CDR3: TGTGCCAGCAGTTTGTGGCTTGAACACTACAATGAGCAGTTCTTC. Protein product: CASSLWLEHYNEQFF.

The chain has TRBV6-5 and TRBJ2-7, with TRBD1 as a possible D gene (6 bases). V lost 2 bases to trimming and J lost 1 base, with 9 bases between them. Germline assignment: CDR1 MNHEY and CDR2 SVGAGI. The CDR3 consists of 14 residues. CDR3 amino acids: CASSYLGASYEQYF. CDR3 DNA sequence: TGTGCCAGCAGTTACCTGGGGGCATCCTACGAGCAGTACTTC.

The chain employs TRBV6-5 and TRBJ2-1; 8 bases are shared with TRBD1. V was pared by 3 bases and J by 8 bases, with 9 bases of the junction left unmatched. CDR3 length: 15 residues. In germline, CDR1 is MNHEY, CDR2 SVGAGI. CDR3 nucleotides: TGTGCCAGCAGTTATTCGTCCGGGACAGGAGATGAGCAGTTCTTC. Amino acid sequence: CASSYSSGTGDEQFF.

The chain carries TRBV5-1 and TRBJ2-3; 8 nucleotides agree with TRBD2. This CDR3 region has 15 residues. The V and J ends lost 5 bases and 0 bases, in that order; junction bases with no gene match: 5. Germline CDR1 is SGHRS and CDR2 is YFSETQ. In DNA form, the CDR3 reads TGCGCCAGCAGGGGCGGGAGGACTAGCACAGATACGCAGTATTTT. Protein: CASRGGRTSTDTQYF.

The chain links TRBV18 to TRBJ2-3; D remains unclear. CDR1 KGHSH and CDR2 LQKENI come from the germline V gene. Trimming took off 3 bases at V and 0 bases at J, with 7 bases between the two ends. CDR3 length: 14 residues. The CDR3 region is CASSPSTSTDTQYF. CDR3 in DNA: TGTGCCAGCTCACCGTCTACTAGCACAGATACGCAGTATTTT.

The CDR3 nucleotides are TGTGCCAGCAGCCCCACAGCGGGAGGGCCTAGGAATGAGCAGTTCTTC. This encodes CASSPTAGGPRNEQFF. The gene calls are TRBV14 and TRBJ2-1, with 10 bases that match TRBD2. Trimming cost V 4 bases and J 7 bases; bases outside gene matches: 10. The CDR3 has 16 amino acids. The germline V gene has CDR1 SGHDN and CDR2 FVKESK.

The chain has TRBV14 and TRBJ2-7, with 8 bases aligning to TRBD1. The V and J ends lost 4 bases and 1 base, in that order; junction bases with no gene match: 15. This CDR3 is 18 amino acids long. The germline CDR1 and CDR2 sequences are SGHDN and FVKESK. CDR3 sequence reads: CASSPRQGFSPFSYEQYF. The CDR3, as DNA: TGTGCCAGCAGCCCAAGACAGGGGTTCTCCCCTTTTTCCTACGAGCAGTACTTC.

This chain links TRBV11-2 with TRBJ2-1, with D maybe TRBD2 (6 bases). This CDR3 has 13 residues. The germline gives CDR1 SGHAT, CDR2 FQNNGV. The V and J ends lost 5 bases and 4 bases respectively, with 9 bases between them. The CDR3 region is CASSTTSYNEQFF. The DNA of the CDR3 is TGTGCCAGCAGCACGACTAGTTACAATGAGCAGTTCTTC. The complete variable domain, with remaining parts taken from reference TRBV11-2 and TRBJ2-1, reads EAGVAQSPRYKIIEKRQSVAFWCNPISGHATLYWYQQILGQGPKLLIQFQNNGVVDDSQLPKDRFSAERLKGVDSTLKIQPAKLEDSAVYLCASSTTSYNEQFFGPGTRLTVL.

The chain couples TRBV5-1 to TRBJ2-7; D not resolved. V was clipped by 0 bases and J by 0 bases, with 7 bases between them. The germline gives CDR1 SGHRS, CDR2 YFSETQ. This CDR3 has 14 amino acids. The CDR3 region is CASSLEPSSYEQYF. CDR3 DNA sequence: TGCGCCAGCAGCTTGGAGCCGAGCTCCTACGAGCAGTACTTC.

Details on this clone: At one end the junction does not follow the germline gene, possibly because of a read error. This chain joins TRBV6-1 and TRBJ2-5; D remains ambiguous. This CDR3 contains 14 residues. The germline V gene has CDR1 MNHNS and CDR2 SASEGT. CDR3 sequence reads: CASSGVIAKEAQYF. Here the CDR3 DNA reads TGTGCCAGCAGTGGAGTAATCGCCAAAGAGGCCCAGTACTTC.

The J gene is TRBJ2-7, the V gene TRBV7-9; a possible D gene is TRBD1 (6 bases). V gave up 0 bases and J gave up 7 bases, with 16 bases separating them. CDR1 is SEHNR, CDR2 FQNEAQ, per germline (reference sequence). The CDR3 sequence is 15 residues long. In DNA form, the CDR3 reads TGTGCCAGCAGCTTAGCAGGACAGCGGCTGGGGGAGCAGTACTTC. It yields the protein CASSLAGQRLGEQYF.

V usage is TRBV4-2 and J usage is TRBJ1-5; 7 bases map to TRBD1. The CDR3 is 17 amino acids. The V segment lost 3 bases and the J segment 4 bases; nucleotides outside the gene matches: 12. Germline lookup yields CDR1 LGHNA and CDR2 YNFKEQ. CDR3 protein: CASSQEAGTAVNQPQHF. As DNA, the CDR3 is TGTGCCAGCAGCCAGGAGGCCGGGACAGCGGTAAATCAGCCCCAGCATTTT.

The CDR3 DNA sequence: TGTGCCAGCAGCTTAAGGGCTAGCGGTACATCCTACGAGCAGTACTTC. This gives the protein CASSLRASGTSYEQYF. V and J are TRBV11-1 and TRBJ2-7, with 7 bases identical to TRBD2. Germline CDR1 is SGHAT and CDR2 is FQDESV (reference sequence). V shed 2 bases and J 1 base; nucleotides not matched to a gene: 8. The CDR3 covers 16 residues. The full variable domain, in which reference TRBV11-1 and TRBJ2-7 provide the parts outside the CDR3, is EAEVAQSPRYKITEKSQAVAFWCDPISGHATLYWYRQILGQGPELLVQFQDESVVDDSQLPKDRFSAERLKGVDSTLKIQPAELGDSAMYLCASSLRASGTSYEQYFGPGTRLTVT.

The rearrangement links TRBV18 to TRBJ1-5; tentatively, D is TRBD1 (5 bases). The length of the CDR3 is 15 residues. Per germline, CDR1 KGHSH and CDR2 LQKENI. With 3 bases removed from V and 0 bases from J, the gap between germline ends came to 9 bases. The CDR3 loop is CASSPDRNSNQPQHF. DNA for the CDR3: TGTGCCAGCTCACCTGACAGAAATAGCAATCAGCCCCAGCATTTT.

V and J are TRBV21-1 and TRBJ2-2; TRBD2 is taken as the D call from the table, unchecked against the DNA. TRBV21-1 is termed a pseudogene. This CDR3 contains 21 residues. The CDR3 loop is CASSMSIPGLAGGRITGELFF. CDR3 in DNA: TGTGCCAGCAGCATGTCAATTCCGGGACTAGCGGGAGGGAGAATCACCGGGGAGCTGTTTTTT.

This clone was counted a few times. V gene TRBV27 combines with J gene TRBJ2-4; 7 positions agree with TRBD2. Germline trimming cut 5 bases from V and 0 bases from J; bases unmatched to any gene: 19. The germline V gene has CDR1 MNHEY and CDR2 SMNVEV (reference sequence). CDR3 length equals 20 residues. The CDR3 nucleotides read TGTGCCAGCAGTAATCGTCAGCGGGACTCCAGCCGCGGAGCCAAAAACATTCAGTACTTC. It yields the protein CASSNRQRDSSRGAKNIQYF.

The chain joins TRBV4-1 to TRBJ2-1; TRBD2 agrees at 13 bases. The ends lost 3 bases at V and 0 bases at J; junction bases unmatched: 5. The V gene's germline CDR1 is MGHRA and CDR2 YSYEKL. The CDR3 totals 18 residues. The CDR3 region is CASSQPRLAGGSYNEQFF. The CDR3 DNA follows: TGCGCCAGCAGCCAGCCCCGACTAGCGGGAGGCTCCTACAATGAGCAGTTCTTC.

This clone was detected a few times. The gene calls are TRBV30 and TRBJ1-6; D possibly corresponds to TRBD1 (6 bases). This CDR3 comprises 13 residues. CDR1 is GTSNPN, CDR2 SVGIG, per germline (reference sequence). Trimming stripped 0 bases from V and 11 bases from J, with 11 bases between. CDR3 sequence (DNA): TGTGCCTGGAGTGTACAGGGCTGGGCACCCCTCCACTTT. Protein product: CAWSVQGWAPLHF.

The V gene is TRBV30, the J gene TRBJ2-1; D is unclear. CDR1 is GTSNPN and CDR2 is SVGIG in the germline V gene (reference sequence). The CDR3 is 13 amino acids. Trimming cost V 3 bases and J 5 bases, with 11 bases left between them. CDR3 sequence reads: CAWRLTFNNEQFF. In nucleotides, the CDR3 is TGTGCCTGGAGACTTACCTTTAACAATGAGCAGTTCTTC.

The chain recombines TRBV18 with TRBJ2-2; possible D gene TRBD2, 5 bases. This CDR3 comprises 16 residues. Germline-derived CDR1 and CDR2 are KGHSH and LQKENI. V lost 5 bases, J lost 5 bases, and 18 bases lay in between. The CDR3 DNA sequence: TGTGCCAGCTCAGTTCAAGGAAGTCGCGGGACCGGGGAGCTGTTTTTT. It is translated as CASSVQGSRGTGELFF.

As DNA, the CDR3 is TGTGCCAGTAGTAACCCGGGGGGTGGCGGGGAGCTGTTTTTT. Its translation is CASSNPGGGGELFF. This sequence joins TRBV19 and TRBJ2-2, with 7 bases matching TRBD2. The germline CDR1 and CDR2 sequences are LNHDA and SQIVND (reference sequence). The CDR3 runs 14 residues. V shed 4 bases, J shed 7 bases, and the junction held 6 bases outside the gene matches. Filled out from reference TRBV19 and TRBJ2-2, the complete variable domain reads DGGITQSPKYLFRKEGQNVTLSCEQNLNHDAMYWYRQDPGQGLRLIYYSQIVNDFQKGDIAEGYSVSREKKESFPLTVTSAQKNPTAFYLCASSNPGGGGELFFGEGSRLTVL.

The chain is built from TRBV7-9 and TRBJ2-1; D not resolved. There are 13 residues in the CDR3. Trimming removed 5 bases at V and 9 bases at J, with 14 bases between. Germline lookup yields CDR1 SEHNR and CDR2 FQNEAQ (reference sequence). The DNA for the CDR3 is TGTGCCAGCAGCCCGCGTAATGAGGTTGAGCAGTTCTTC. Translation: CASSPRNEVEQFF.

This rearrangement joins TRBV5-1 to TRBJ2-1; the D gene is possibly TRBD2 (5 bases). CDR1 is SGHRS, CDR2 YFSETQ, per germline. CDR3 size: 15 residues. V lost 0 bases to trimming and J lost 6 bases, with 13 bases between them. CDR3 loop: CASSLAVLASNEQFF. The DNA for the CDR3 is TGCGCCAGCAGCTTGGCCGTCCTAGCAAGCAATGAGCAGTTCTTC.